The entry below gives a single T cell receptor beta chain sequence along with its context. This entry comes from a study of cytomegalovirus exposure and HLA in healthy donors. Vbeta (60) and Jbeta (13) primers were used in the PCR. The data were produced by immunoSEQ multiplex PCR, yet TCRdb's version contains in-frame clones alone and is incomplete. Its table records 70,000 to 80,000 clones. What was sequenced was PBMCs. The TCR was taken from a man in his forties in good health and CMV-seronegative.

In nucleotides, the CDR3 is TGTGCCAGCGCCGCAGGGGGCAGCACAGATACGCAGTATTTT. The encoded protein is CASAAGGSTDTQYF. This chain connects TRBV9 to TRBJ2-3; TRBD1 matches at 8 bases. V lost 7 bases and J lost 0; bases outside the gene matches: 4. CDR1 and CDR2 (germline): SGDLS, YYNGEE. CDR3 size: 14 residues.